A single TCR beta chain is shown here with its context. What it binds is not known. In TCRdb, the RT-PCR reads were re-called with MiXCR into one record per CDR3 protein. The sample carries almost 600,000 distinct CDR3 sequences, 14% recorded once. The V gene's germline CDR1 is SGHTA and CDR2 FQGTGA. CDR3 size: 14 residues. The V gene lost 5 bases and the J gene lost 0 bases, with 9 bases spanning the gap. This record comes from a study of response to subunit inactivated influenza vaccine. Broader study findings: Each seasonal flu vaccination may recruit only limited new T cells, authors suggested.

This material consisted of PBMCs from blood, taken 11 to 12 days after vaccination. The rearrangement joins TRBV7-3 to TRBJ2-3; no firm D call. The sequence was collected from a man aged 45 to 65 who received an inactivated influenza vaccine. CDR3 DNA sequence: TGTGCCAGCAGCGACGGGCCCAGCACAGATACGCAGTATTTT. This translates into CASSDGPSTDTQYF.